These T cell receptor beta chains were read from a single sample in a study of blood T cell repertoires in COVID-19. The method was immunoSEQ multiplex PCR; TCRdb's version includes in-frame clones alone and lacks a portion of them. The sample has 470,000 or so clones; nearly 90% are singletons. Sequencing was carried out using PBMCs or T cells enriched from blood (not recorded which). The receptors were gathered from a woman younger than 35 with acute COVID-19. CDR3s include the opening cysteine and the closing phenylalanine or tryptophan.

v_gene,CDR3aa
TRBV7-2,CASSLLAGGDGELFF
TRBV11-3,CASSLGEGVETQYF
TRBV6-5,CASSSKGIALRNTF
TRBV10-3,CAHGGGQETQYF
TRBV5-1,CASSSKLQGMNTEAFF
TRBV7-9,CASSFGADTEAFF
TRBV2,CASSSTVSGNTIYF
TRBV5-5,CASSLGWTGVGNTIYF
TRBV7-9,CASSPGVSNEKLFF
TRBV9,CASSPSGYGYTF
TRBV29-1,CSVAVQMNTEAFF
TRBV5-4,CASSLGGGEGYNEQFF
TRBV10-2,CASSESASGRPYEQYF
TRBV5-6,CASSFIREGNQPQHF
TRBV19,CASSIVPGGPIYF